Listed below are T cell receptor beta chains from one sample, sequenced in a study of cytomegalovirus exposure and HLA in healthy donors. Here immunoSEQ multiplex PCR was the method, and the copy in TCRdb shows in-frame clones only, minus some. The table records about 200,000 clones, 60% to 80% of them present only once. Sequenced sample: PBMCs. The origin of the receptors is a woman in her 30s in good health and CMV-seropositive. Each CDR3 is given without its conserved first and last residue. A D gene is named only where the DNA matches it firmly. Size is stated for part of the rows, as once, few or many counts, or as a class when the clone is expanded.

d_call,clone_size,v_call,cdr3_aa
NA,NA,TRBV9,ASSVGLGENTGELF
TRBD1,once,TRBV5-1,ASSFRQGGGETQY
NA,NA,TRBV29-1,SGHRAEETQY
TRBD1,NA,TRBV2,ASARDRGSLEQY
NA,NA,TRBV5-6,ASSLRGIGNTIY
TRBD2,NA,TRBV28,ASSLGVRLAGSGEQF
TRBD2,NA,TRBV7-2,ASSLRTSGSTGELF
TRBD2,NA,TRBV30,AWRLALPGLAGETSYEQY
TRBD1,NA,TRBV27,ASSLLTQQGAGKLF
NA,NA,TRBV30,AWASFGETQY
TRBD1,NA,TRBV18,ASSPDRGGNQPQH
NA,NA,TRBV5-1,ASSLLQGNEKLF
NA,NA,TRBV11-2,ASSPQERVTNEKLF
TRBD1,NA,TRBV5-8,ASSLGDSSYEQY
NA,NA,TRBV28,ASSFSGVYGYT
TRBD1,few,TRBV6-5,ASSFIGQGKDYGYT
TRBD1,NA,TRBV7-9,ASSLGTGGVETQY
TRBD1,NA,TRBV7-2,ASSLVGTGNQPQH
TRBD1,NA,TRBV7-9,ASSFRQTGGTEAF
NA,NA,TRBV7-6,ASGREGYEQY
TRBD2,NA,TRBV9,ASSVTSGATDTQY
TRBD2,NA,TRBV30,AWTPGGEQF